This entry concerns a single T cell receptor (beta chain). Which antigen it targets is not known. Qualities for individual bases were not recorded, and no much larger clone is one base off. TCR CDR3 regions were amplified from genomic DNA by multiplex PCR using the deep immunoSEQ assay. Extracted genomic DNA from each cell subset was spread evenly across all wells of several immunoSEQ 96-well plates, with each plate serving as a replicate. For sorted subsets, each replicate PCR was loaded with approximately 0.2 ug genomic DNA, equivalent to some 31,000 T cell genomes. The purified libraries were quantified using a Qubit 3.0 fluorometer, sized with a Bioanalyzer 2100, and then quantified again using the KAPA Library Quantification kit. Each immunoSEQ 96-well plate was sequenced on its own single-read 150-cycle Illumina NextSeq 550 flow cell. The paper's processing steps were these. Because only junctional sequences without quality scores were contained in the immunoSEQ output, filtering matching that applied to full-length reads could not be performed. Sequences were annotated with PyIR, a Python wrapper for IgBLAST v1.9, using IMGT germline references to assign V/J genes and CDR3. Reads were removed for weak V/J assignments (E-value above 1e-6), missing CDR3, stop codons, out-of-frame junctions, or ambiguous translated residues. A V3J clonotype was defined by an identical inferred V gene, J gene, and CDR3 amino acid sequence. Percentage overlap between repertoires was computed as shared unique clonotypes divided by the size of the smaller repertoire. Repertoire richness was assessed with RTK rarefaction, the Chao1 estimator, and Recon v2.1 estimates of unobserved clonotypes. OLGA was used to compute generation probabilities for all TCRbeta clonotypes that the gDNA method yielded from a few donors. Entries here come from immuneACCESS through TCRdb and include only in-frame sequences with V and J called. Some clones fail to appear in such tables; in the studies checked, an unresolved V gene covers under half of the shortfall, and the cause of the remainder is unknown. The DNA gave D and trimming, while V, J and clone size come from that table. Recorded for this sample are approximately 640,000 clones; 72% of them occurred a single time. The biggest ten clones account for 1.8% of the sample.

The sample is drawn from a study of shared clonotypes between healthy human individuals (TCRdb year 2020). About the full investigation: A couple of women and a few men aged 18 to 49 years were included in the cohort. Per donor, leukapheresis produced somewhere between about 0.8 and 9.5 billion PBMCs. Per donor, three plates each were used for CD4 naive and CD4 memory, two for CD8 naive, and one for CD8 memory. Blood TCR repertoires of about five healthy adults were deeply sequenced to estimate repertoire size and the extent of clonotype sharing between individuals. Different laboratories and diverse techniques were used to prepare libraries and sequence TCR repertoires, to increase sequencing depth and limit assay-specific biases. On the study overall, not on this receptor specifically: Naive subsets generally had larger estimated clonotype richness than memory subsets did. Even with the large sequencing depth, rarefaction of the sorted-subset datasets indicated that sequencing was incomplete. Higher generation probabilities were observed for clonotypes shared by all four sorted-subset donors than for non-shared clonotypes. Based on pairwise subsampling, the degree of clonotype sharing among donors was expected to be affected by sequencing depth. The genetic and exposure-history diversity represented was limited by the small number of donors. Across a handful of donors, approximately 5% of naive CD4, roughly 3.5% of naive CD8, 2% to 2.5% of memory CD4, and around 0.4% of memory CD8 clonotypes were shared. Only blood was sampled, and tissue TCR repertoires likely differ from those in blood.

V and J are trimmed by 2 bases and 2 bases, and the gene matches miss 0 bases of the junction. CDR1 is given as MDHEN and CDR2 as SYDVKM, both from the germline V gene. Reading from cysteine to phenylalanine, the CDR3 counts 14 amino acids. Solely the CDR3 DNA is kept, with 42 bases framed from the first base. The donors were healthy, HIV-negative adults with no recently reported acute infections or vaccinations. Only Caucasian adults living in Nashville, Tennessee, USA were represented among the donors. Magnetic negative selection was used to enrich CD4+ T cells, after which naive cells were positively selected on CD45RA and the negative fraction became the memory subset. Blood was collected by leukapheresis, and PBMCs were isolated by Ficoll-Histopaque density gradient centrifugation and then cryopreserved in liquid nitrogen vapor phase. Analytical flow cytometry was used to check the purity and quantity of each magnetically sorted T cell population. Genomic DNA was isolated from each sorted fraction and quantified by UV absorbance on a Nanodrop 2000c.

This chain is built from TRBV28 and TRBJ2-1, and 7 junctional nucleotides match TRBD2. Sequenced sample: memory CD4+ T cells sorted from blood. The cell subset or site label on this specimen signifies: CD45RA-negative fraction. This clonotype was sampled from a woman under 40 in good health. The DNA sequence is TGTGCCAGCAGTTTAAGCGGGACCTACAATGAGCAGTTCTTC. Its product reads: CASSLSGTYNEQFF.